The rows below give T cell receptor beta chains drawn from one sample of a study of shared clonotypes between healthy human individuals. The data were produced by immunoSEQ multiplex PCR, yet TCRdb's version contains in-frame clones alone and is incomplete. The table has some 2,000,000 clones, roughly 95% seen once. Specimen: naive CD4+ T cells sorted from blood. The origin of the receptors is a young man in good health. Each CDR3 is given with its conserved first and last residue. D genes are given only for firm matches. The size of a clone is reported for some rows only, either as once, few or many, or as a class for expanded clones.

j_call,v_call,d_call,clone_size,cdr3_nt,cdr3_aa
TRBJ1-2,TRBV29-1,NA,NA,TGCAGCGTTCGGCGGGTCCATGGCTACACCTTC,CSVRRVHGYTF
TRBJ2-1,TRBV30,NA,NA,TGTGCCTGGAGTGCGGACTACTACAATGAGCAGTTCTTC,CAWSADYYNEQFF
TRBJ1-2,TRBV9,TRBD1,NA,TGTGCCAGCAGCGGACTGGGACAGCTTTATGGCTACACCTTC,CASSGLGQLYGYTF
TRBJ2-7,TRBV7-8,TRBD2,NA,TGTGCCAGCAGCTTAGCTAGCGGGAGGCTCTTCTCCTACGAGCAGTACTTC,CASSLASGRLFSYEQYF
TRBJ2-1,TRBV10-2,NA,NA,TGCGCCAGCGGTGATTACAATGAGCAGTTCTTC,CASGDYNEQFF
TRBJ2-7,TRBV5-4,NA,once,TGTGCCAGCAGCTTTGACAGATACGAGCAGTACTTC,CASSFDRYEQYF
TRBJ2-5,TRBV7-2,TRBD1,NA,TGTGCCAGCAGCCCAGGGGACAGGGCCGCCGGGACCCAGTACTTC,CASSPGDRAAGTQYF
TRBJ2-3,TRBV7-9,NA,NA,TGTGCCAGCAGCCACCGTACGCAGTATTTT,CASSHRTQYF
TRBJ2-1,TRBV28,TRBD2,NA,TGTGCCAGCAGCAACTCGCGGGGGGCCCTCCTTAACAATGAGCAGTTCTTC,CASSNSRGALLNNEQFF
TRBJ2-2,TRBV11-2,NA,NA,TGTGCCTGCAGCCGGGCGAACACCGGGGAGCTGTTTTTT,CACSRANTGELFF
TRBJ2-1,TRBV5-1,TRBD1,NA,TGCGCCAGCAGCCGAGGGACAGGAGCATACAATGAGCAGTTCTTC,CASSRGTGAYNEQFF
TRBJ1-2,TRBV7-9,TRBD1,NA,TGTGCCAGCAGCCGAGGACAGGGGAACTATGGCTACACCTTC,CASSRGQGNYGYTF
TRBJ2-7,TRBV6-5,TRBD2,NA,TGTGCCAGCAGTTACCGGACTAGCCGTTACGAGCAGTACTTC,CASSYRTSRYEQYF
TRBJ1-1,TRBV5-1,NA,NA,TGCGCCAGCAGCTTTCAAGGGATCGGCACTGAAGCTTTCTTT,CASSFQGIGTEAFF
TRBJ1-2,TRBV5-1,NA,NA,TGCGCCAGCAGCTCAGACAGAAATGGCTACACCTTC,CASSSDRNGYTF
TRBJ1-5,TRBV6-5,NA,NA,TGTGCCAGCAGTGGCGCAAGCGGTAGCAATCAGCCCCAGCATTTT,CASSGASGSNQPQHF
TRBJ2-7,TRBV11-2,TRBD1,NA,TGTGCCAGCAGCCCTCCCTTGGCAGGGGGCGTGATTCGGGAGCAGTACTTC,CASSPPLAGGVIREQYF
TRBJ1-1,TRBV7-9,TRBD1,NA,TGTGCCAGCAGCTTAACAGGGGGCGTGAACACTGAAGCTTTCTTT,CASSLTGGVNTEAFF
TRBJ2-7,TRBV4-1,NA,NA,TGCGCCAGCAGCCCGGAGGGACTCTACGAGCAGTACTTC,CASSPEGLYEQYF
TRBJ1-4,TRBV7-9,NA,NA,TGTGCCAGCAGCTTAGAATATCCTGGGGAAAAACTGTTTTTT,CASSLEYPGEKLFF
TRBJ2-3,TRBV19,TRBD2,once,TGTGCCAGTAGTACGGGGACTAGCGTGGTAGATACGCAGTATTTT,CASSTGTSVVDTQYF
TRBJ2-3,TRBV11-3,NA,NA,TGTGCCAGCAGCTTTCAGGGGGAGGCAGATACGCAGTATTTT,CASSFQGEADTQYF
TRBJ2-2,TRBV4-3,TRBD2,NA,TGCGCCAGCAGCCAGGCCAAACAGCGGGAGGCGCACACCGGGGAGCTGTTTTTT,CASSQAKQREAHTGELFF
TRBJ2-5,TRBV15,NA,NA,TGTGCCACCAGCCAACAGGGTCTAAGGGAGACCCAGTACTTC,CATSQQGLRETQYF
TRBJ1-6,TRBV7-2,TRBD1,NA,TGTGCCAGCAGCTCCCCCTCGACAGGGCCCTCAGGGACACCCCTCCACTTT,CASSSPSTGPSGTPLHF
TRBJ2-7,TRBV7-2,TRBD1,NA,TGTGCCAGCAGCCCCCGGACAGGGCAAGAGTTTCCTACGAGGCAGTACTTC,CASSPRTGQEFPTRQYF
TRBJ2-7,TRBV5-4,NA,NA,TGTGCCAGCAGTTTTGCAGGGCGACACGAGCAGTACTTC,CASSFAGRHEQYF
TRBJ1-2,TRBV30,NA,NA,TGTGCCTGGAGTGTAACCCAGGGTTTGGATGGCTACACCTTC,CAWSVTQGLDGYTF
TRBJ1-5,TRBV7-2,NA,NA,TGTGCCAGCAGCCTAGGGCCCGTGGATCAGCCCCAGCATTTT,CASSLGPVDQPQHF
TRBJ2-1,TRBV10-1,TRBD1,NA,TGCGCCAGCAGTGAGTCGACAGGGTCGAAATACAATGAGCAGTTCTTC,CASSESTGSKYNEQFF
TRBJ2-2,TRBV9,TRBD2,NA,TGTGCCAGCAGCGGACTGACCGGGACTAGCGGGACCGGGGAGCTGTTTTTT,CASSGLTGTSGTGELFF
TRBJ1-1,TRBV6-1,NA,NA,TGTGCCTGTCATTCCAGAGGCACTGAAGCTTTCTTT,CACHSRGTEAFF
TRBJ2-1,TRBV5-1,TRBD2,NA,TGCGCCACCAGCCCGGGACTAGCGGGCTACAATGAGCAGTTCTTC,CATSPGLAGYNEQFF
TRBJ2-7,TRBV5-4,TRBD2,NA,TGTGCCAGCAGCTTTTTAGCGGGGGGGCTCGAGCAGTACTTC,CASSFLAGGLEQYF
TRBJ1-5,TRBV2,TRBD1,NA,TGTGCCAGCAGTTACGCAGGGGGCGCGGGCAATCAGCCCCAGCATTTT,CASSYAGGAGNQPQHF
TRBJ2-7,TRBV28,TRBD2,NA,TGTGCCAGCAGCCGGGGGGGCAGGCCCTACGAGCAGTACTTC,CASSRGGRPYEQYF
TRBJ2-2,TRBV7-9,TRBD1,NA,TGTGCCAGCAGCCCCCAGGGGACAGGGGCGACCGGGGAGCTGTTTTTT,CASSPQGTGATGELFF
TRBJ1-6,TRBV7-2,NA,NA,TGTGCCAGCAGCCAAATTCCGAGGATTTCACCCCTCCACTTT,CASSQIPRISPLHF
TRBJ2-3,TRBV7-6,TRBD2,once,TGTGCCAGCACTAAACTAGCGTACACAGATACGCAGTATTTT,CASTKLAYTDTQYF
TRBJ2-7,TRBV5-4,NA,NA,TGTGCCAGCAGCGACCGCGGGCGTACCTACGAGCAGTACTTC,CASSDRGRTYEQYF